A single sample gave rise to the 8 T cell receptor beta chains below, sequenced in a study of blood T cell repertoires in COVID-19. The method was immunoSEQ multiplex PCR; TCRdb's version includes in-frame clones alone and lacks a portion of them. The table lists about 210,000 clones, around 88% of them singletons, with roughly 2.4% in the top ten. The sample was PBMCs or T cells enriched from blood (not recorded which). The origin of the receptors is a woman aged 40 to 55 with acute COVID-19.

Worth noting for this clone: Distinct nucleotide sequences in the sample also encode this CDR3. The gene calls are TRBV5-1 and TRBJ2-3; no clear D. Germline lookup yields CDR1 SGHRS and CDR2 YFSETQ. V was shortened by 2 bases and J by 2 bases, with 3 bases between the two germline ends. This CDR3 contains 12 residues. The CDR3 loop reads CASSLLTDTQYF. DNA of the CDR3: TGCGCCAGCAGCTTACTCACAGATACGCAGTATTTT.

The chain couples TRBV2 to TRBJ1-6, with D possibly matching TRBD1 (5 bases). Germline loops: CDR1 SNHLY, CDR2 FYNNEI. The CDR3 extends over 15 amino acids. V was pared by 6 bases and J by 6 bases, with 15 bases between. CDR3: CASRETGSRNSPLHF. In nucleotides, the CDR3 is TGTGCCAGCAGGGAAACAGGTTCCCGTAATTCACCCCTCCACTTT. Using reference TRBV2 and TRBJ1-6 for the parts outside the CDR3, the full variable domain is EPEVTQTPSHQVTQMGQEVILRCVPISNHLYFYWYRQILGQKVEFLVSFYNNEISEKSEIFDDQFSVERPDGSNFTLKIRSTKLEDSAMYFCASRETGSRNSPLHFGNGTRLTVT.

The CDR3 DNA sequence: TGTGCCACCAGTGCAAACCCAGGGACAGGGGGCGACGAGCAGTACTTC. Amino acids: CATSANPGTGGDEQYF. J is TRBJ2-7 and V is TRBV24-1; 12 bases align to TRBD1. V dropped 5 bases and J dropped 5; count of bases not matched to a gene: 9. This CDR3 is built from 16 residues. Per germline, CDR1 KGHDR and CDR2 SFDVKD.

The rearrangement joins TRBV18 to TRBJ2-7; no definite D call. Trimming pared 1 base from V and 3 bases from J, leaving 7 bases between. The CDR3 has 13 amino acids. Per the germline V gene, CDR1 is KGHSH and CDR2 is LQKENI. CDR3 bases: TGTGCCAGCTCACCACTGGCAGGCTACGAGCAGTACTTC. This translates into CASSPLAGYEQYF.

This clone was found once. In DNA form, the CDR3 reads TGTGCCAGCAGCCCCGCCGGGACAGAATACATGAACACTGAAGCTTTCTTT. Amino acids: CASSPAGTEYMNTEAFF. This chain links TRBV5-4 with TRBJ1-1; 7 nucleotides match TRBD1. Germline V gives CDR1 SGHNT, CDR2 YYREEE (reference sequence). V lost 4 bases to trimming and J lost 0 bases; unmatched junction nucleotides: 12. This CDR3 comprises 17 residues.

The chain uses TRBV10-3 and TRBJ1-6, with a weak D call TRBD1 (6 bases). Germline loops: CDR1 ENHRY, CDR2 SYGVKD. The CDR3 runs 14 residues. Trimming stripped 4 bases from V and 6 bases from J, with 10 bases between. Here the CDR3 reads CAISADRSNSPLHF. The CDR3 nucleotides are TGTGCCATCAGTGCGGACAGATCTAATTCACCCCTCCACTTT.

The rearrangement joins TRBV12-3 or TRBV12-4 to TRBJ1-5; 7 nucleotides align to TRBD1. Trimming cost V 6 bases and J 7 bases; bases outside gene matches: 6. This CDR3 spans 13 amino acids. The CDR3 DNA reads as TGTGCCAGCAGACGGACAGGTAACCAGCCCCAGCATTTT. Protein: CASRRTGNQPQHF.

The chain uses TRBV2 and TRBJ2-7; the match to TRBD1 covers 12 bases. V shed 4 bases, J shed 3 bases, and the junction held 4 bases outside the gene matches. Germline CDR1 reads SNHLY; CDR2 reads FYNNEI. This CDR3 has 15 residues. The CDR3 DNA reads TGTGCCAGCAGTGCCGGGACAGGGGGCGGCTACGAGCAGTACTTC. It yields the protein CASSAGTGGGYEQYF.